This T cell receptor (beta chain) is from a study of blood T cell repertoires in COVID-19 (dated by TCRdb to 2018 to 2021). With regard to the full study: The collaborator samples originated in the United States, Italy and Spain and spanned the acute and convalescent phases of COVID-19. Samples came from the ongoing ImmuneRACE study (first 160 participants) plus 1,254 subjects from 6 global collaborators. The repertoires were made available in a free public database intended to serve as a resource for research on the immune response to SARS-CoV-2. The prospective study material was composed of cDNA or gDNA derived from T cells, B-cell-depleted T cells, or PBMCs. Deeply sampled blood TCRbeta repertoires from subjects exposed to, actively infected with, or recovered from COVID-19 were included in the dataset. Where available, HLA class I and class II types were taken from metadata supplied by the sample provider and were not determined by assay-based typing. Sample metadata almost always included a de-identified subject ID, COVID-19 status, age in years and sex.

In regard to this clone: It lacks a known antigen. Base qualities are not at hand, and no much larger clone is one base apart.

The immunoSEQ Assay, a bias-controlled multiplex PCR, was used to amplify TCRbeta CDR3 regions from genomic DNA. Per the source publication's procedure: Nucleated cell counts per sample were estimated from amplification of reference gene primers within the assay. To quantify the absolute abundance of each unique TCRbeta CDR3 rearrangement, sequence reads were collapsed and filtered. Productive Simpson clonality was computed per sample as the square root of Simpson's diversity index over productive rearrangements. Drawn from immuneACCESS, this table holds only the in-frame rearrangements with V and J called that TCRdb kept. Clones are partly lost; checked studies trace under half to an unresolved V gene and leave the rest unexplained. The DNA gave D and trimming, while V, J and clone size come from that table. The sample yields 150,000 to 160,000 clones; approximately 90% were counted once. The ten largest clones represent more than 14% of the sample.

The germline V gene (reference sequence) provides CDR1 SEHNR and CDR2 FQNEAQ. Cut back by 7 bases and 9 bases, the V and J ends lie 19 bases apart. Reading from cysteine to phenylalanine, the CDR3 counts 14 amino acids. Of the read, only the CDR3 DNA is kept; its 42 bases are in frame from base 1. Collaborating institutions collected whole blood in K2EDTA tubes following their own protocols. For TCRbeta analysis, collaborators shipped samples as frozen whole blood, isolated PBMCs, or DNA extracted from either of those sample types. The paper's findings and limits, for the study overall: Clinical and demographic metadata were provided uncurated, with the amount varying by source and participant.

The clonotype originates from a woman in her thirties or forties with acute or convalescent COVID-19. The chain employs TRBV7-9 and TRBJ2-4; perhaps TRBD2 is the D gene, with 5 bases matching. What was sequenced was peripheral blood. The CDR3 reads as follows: CASTPGRAVGIQYF. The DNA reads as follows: TGTGCCAGCACCCCGGGCAGAGCGGTCGGCATTCAGTACTTC.